Listed here is a single T cell receptor beta chain. Its matching antigen is unknown. CD45RO negativity and positive selection for CCR7 defined naive CD8 cells, a population that excluded terminally differentiated effector memory CD45RA+ cells. All donors were Caucasian adults living in Nashville, Tennessee. These data are taken from a study of shared clonotypes between healthy human individuals. Broader study findings: Represented diversity, genetic and exposure-history alike, was limited by few donors.

The data were produced by immunoSEQ multiplex PCR, yet TCRdb's version contains in-frame clones alone and is incomplete. Here the sample spans millions of clones, about 93% being singletons. Sequencing was performed on naive CD8+ T cells from PBMCs. The source is a young man in good health. Some clones in this sample may be carry-over from other donors' samples.

As DNA, the CDR3 is TGCGCCAGCAAAAGCGCCTACTACGAGCAGTACTTC. Translation gives CASKSAYYEQYF. The genes are TRBV5-1 and TRBJ2-7; no clear D gene. The CDR3 length is 12 residues. Germline V lookup: CDR1 SGHRS, CDR2 YFSETQ. V gave up 6 bases and J gave up 3 bases, with 10 bases separating them.